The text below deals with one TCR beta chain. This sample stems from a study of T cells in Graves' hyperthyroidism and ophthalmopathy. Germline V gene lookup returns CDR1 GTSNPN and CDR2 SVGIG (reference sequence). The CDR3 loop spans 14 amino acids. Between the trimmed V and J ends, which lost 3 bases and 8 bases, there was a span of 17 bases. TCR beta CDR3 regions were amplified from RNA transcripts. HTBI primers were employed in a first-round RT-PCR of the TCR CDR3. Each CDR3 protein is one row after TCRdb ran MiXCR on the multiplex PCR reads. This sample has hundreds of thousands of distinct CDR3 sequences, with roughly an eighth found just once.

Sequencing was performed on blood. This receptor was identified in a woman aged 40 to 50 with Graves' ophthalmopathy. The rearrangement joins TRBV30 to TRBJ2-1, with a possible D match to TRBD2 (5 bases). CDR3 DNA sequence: TGTGCCTGGAGCAAATCAGCCAAGGGAGATGAGCAGTTCTTC. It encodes CAWSKSAKGDEQFF.